Each of the 30 T cell receptor beta chains below was sequenced from the same sample in a study of T cell responses to AZD1222 COVID-19 vaccine. Assay: immunoSEQ multiplex PCR; the TCRdb copy retains only in-frame clones and omits some. The sample lists more than 50,000 clones, around 80% seen once, with about 19% in the top ten. The specimen was peripheral blood, collected on day 0 of AZD1222 vaccination. All receptors derive from an adult in good health.

This chain joins TRBV12-3 or TRBV12-4 and TRBJ1-1; 7 bases match TRBD1. The length of the CDR3 is 13 residues. The V gene end was trimmed by 10 bases and the J gene end by 5 bases; junction bases not matched to a gene: 10. CDR3 sequence reads: CATPGAGGTEAFF. As DNA, the CDR3 is TGTGCCACCCCAGGCGCAGGGGGAACTGAAGCTTTCTTT.

The rearrangement links TRBV9 to TRBJ2-1; unclear D gene. Germline V gene data show CDR1 as SGDLS and CDR2 as YYNGEE. V was cut by 5 bases and J by 8 bases, with 23 bases left in between. CDR3 length: 16 amino acids. The CDR3 sequence: CASSRTVRALLDEQFF. In DNA, the CDR3 is TGTGCCAGCAGTAGGACGGTCCGGGCCCTTTTGGATGAGCAGTTCTTC.

This chain links TRBV7-9 with TRBJ2-7; maybe TRBD1 (5 bases). This CDR3 is built from 12 residues. Germline CDR1 and CDR2: SEHNR and FQNEAQ (reference sequence). V was clipped by 5 bases and J by 4 bases, with 9 bases between them. CDR3 nucleotide sequence: TGTGCCAGCAGCCACCAGGGTTACGAGCAGTACTTC. Protein: CASSHQGYEQYF.

The chain has TRBV5-1 and TRBJ2-1, with TRBD2 matching over 8 bases. Germline values: CDR1 SGHRS, CDR2 YFSETQ. J gave up 6 bases and V 0 bases, and 2 bases lay outside the gene matches. The CDR3 is 14 residues long. CDR3 in amino acids: CASSLEGLGNEQFF. The CDR3 bases are TGCGCCAGCAGCTTGGAGGGACTAGGCAATGAGCAGTTCTTC.

The V and J genes are TRBV27 and TRBJ1-6; the D gene is possibly TRBD1 (6 bases). V was trimmed by 6 bases and J by 2 bases, leaving 20 bases between them. The CDR3 is made up of 18 amino acids. Germline V gene data show CDR1 as MNHEY and CDR2 as SMNVEV (reference sequence). CDR3 coding DNA: TGTGCCAGCAGCCTCGGAAGGGGGGGAGTTGCCTATAATTCACCCCTCCACTTT. Amino acid sequence: CASSLGRGGVAYNSPLHF.

The chain couples TRBV7-9 to TRBJ2-5, with 7 bases that match TRBD1. In germline, CDR1 is SEHNR, CDR2 FQNEAQ (reference sequence). The CDR3 consists of 16 residues. J was trimmed by 4 bases and V by 5 bases; bases with no gene match: 13. The DNA for the CDR3 is TGTGCCAGCAGCGGCCGATTAAGGGGGCGGGCAGAGACCCAGTACTTC. It is translated as CASSGRLRGRAETQYF. Supplemented by reference TRBV7-9 and TRBJ2-5, the full variable domain reads DTGVSQNPRHKITKRGQNVTFRCDPISEHNRLYWYRQTLGQGPEFLTYFQNEAQLEKSRLLSDRFSAERPKGSFSTLEIQRTEQGDSAMYLCASSGRLRGRAETQYFGPGTRLLVL.

CDR3 region: CSVAGAGDTQYF. As DNA, the CDR3 is TGCAGCGTTGCGGGAGCCGGAGATACGCAGTATTTT. The chain has TRBV29-1 and TRBJ2-3; TRBD2 might be the D (6 bases). CDR3 length: 12 amino acids. Germline CDR1 SQVTM, CDR2 ANQGSEA. Trimming took 4 bases from V and 5 from J, leaving 10 bases between them.

The chain carries TRBV6-1 and TRBJ2-2, with TRBD1 as a possible D gene (6 bases). Germline V gene sequence: CDR1 MNHNS, CDR2 SASEGT. V lost 1 base to trimming and J lost 6 bases, with 12 bases between them. This CDR3 is built from 15 residues. CDR3 residues: CASSEEGWGPGELFF. In DNA, the CDR3 is TGTGCCAGCAGTGAAGAAGGTTGGGGGCCCGGGGAGCTGTTTTTT.

The rearrangement joins TRBV2 to TRBJ1-3, with 7 nucleotides matching TRBD1. The ends lost 5 bases at V and 0 bases at J; junction bases unmatched: 7. CDR3 length equals 16 residues. Germline lookup yields CDR1 SNHLY and CDR2 FYNNEI. CDR3 nucleotide sequence: TGTGCCAGCAGTTTACAGGGGACAAGCTCTGGAAACACCATATATTTT. Residues: CASSLQGTSSGNTIYF.

On this clone: The germline gene is not matched at one end of the junction; a read error may be the cause. The chain links TRBV6-6 to TRBJ2-5; D perhaps matches TRBD2 (6 bases). The length of the CDR3 is 13 residues. Germline CDR1 MNHNY, CDR2 SVGAGI (reference sequence). The DNA for the CDR3 is TGTGCCAGCAGTTTACGACTAGAAGACACCCAGTACTTC. This codes for CASSLRLEDTQYF.

This clone was seen once. This CDR3 is also generated by other DNA sequences in the sample. J is TRBJ2-3 and V is TRBV5-1; TRBD1 or TRBD2 may be the D gene (5 bases each). The CDR3 has 16 amino acids. Germline CDR1 reads SGHRS; CDR2 reads YFSETQ. V lost 0 bases to trimming and J lost 3 bases, with 14 bases between them. CDR3 loop: CASSLERGQGTDTQYF. The CDR3 DNA reads TGCGCCAGCAGCTTGGAGAGGGGTCAGGGTACAGATACGCAGTATTTT. Full variable domain (outside the CDR3, taken from reference TRBV5-1 and TRBJ2-3): KAGVTQTPRYLIKTRGQQVTLSCSPISGHRSVSWYQQTPGQGLQFLFEYFSETQRNKGNFPGRFSGRQFSNSRSEMNVSTLELGDSALYLCASSLERGQGTDTQYFGPGTRLTVL.

The chain links TRBV27 to TRBJ1-4; D is perhaps TRBD1 (6 bases). The CDR3 has 14 residues. Trimming cost V 1 base and J 7 bases, with 10 bases left between them. Germline V lookup: CDR1 MNHEY, CDR2 SMNVEV (reference sequence). The CDR3 DNA reads TGTGCCAGCAGTTTATTGGGGGCGGGTGAAAAACTGTTTTTT. Translation gives CASSLLGAGEKLFF. The full variable domain, completed using reference TRBV27 and TRBJ1-4, is EAQVTQNPRYLITVTGKKLTVTCSQNMNHEYMSWYRQDPGLGLRQIYYSMNVEVTDKGDVPEGYKVSRKEKRNFPLILESPSPNQTSLYFCASSLLGAGEKLFFGSGTQLSVL.

This clone was counted once. The chain employs TRBV19 and TRBJ1-6; D ambiguous. The germline gives CDR1 LNHDA, CDR2 SQIVND (reference sequence). The CDR3 runs 13 residues. The ends were cut back, 5 bases at V and 8 bases at J, with 10 bases in the middle. The DNA for the CDR3 is TGTGCCAGTAGTCCCAGACTATATTCACCCCTCCACTTT. Translating it yields CASSPRLYSPLHF. The full variable domain, its missing parts supplied by reference TRBV19 and TRBJ1-6, is DGGITQSPKYLFRKEGQNVTLSCEQNLNHDAMYWYRQDPGQGLRLIYYSQIVNDFQKGDIAEGYSVSREKKESFPLTVTSAQKNPTAFYLCASSPRLYSPLHFGNGTRLTVT.

V is TRBV5-4 and J is TRBJ1-1; TRBD1 agrees at 10 bases. From germline, CDR1 is SGHNT and CDR2 YYREEE (reference sequence). V lost 4 bases, J lost 10 bases, and 10 bases stayed unmatched. The CDR3 spans 14 residues. In DNA form, the CDR3 reads TGTGCCAGCAGCGCGGGACAGGGGAAGCTTGCAGCTTTCTTT. Protein product: CASSAGQGKLAAFF.

The chain has TRBV6-5 and TRBJ2-3; no firm D call. CDR3 length: 14 amino acids. CDR1 MNHEY and CDR2 SVGAGI come from the germline V gene. Trimming cost V 2 bases and J 2 bases, with 8 bases left between them. The CDR3: CASSYTRDTDTQYF. The CDR3 DNA follows: TGTGCCAGCAGTTACACCAGAGACACAGATACGCAGTATTTT.

This clone was seen a few times. The chain has TRBV7-9 and TRBJ2-1; a possible D gene is TRBD1 (5 bases). The V and J ends lost 4 bases and 7 bases respectively, with 11 bases between them. Germline CDR1 is SEHNR and CDR2 is FQNEAQ (reference sequence). The CDR3 covers 13 residues. CDR3 sequence reads: CASSSVQGNEQFF. CDR3 sequence (DNA): TGTGCCAGCAGCTCCGTCCAGGGAAATGAGCAGTTCTTC.

The J gene is TRBJ2-2, the V gene TRBV24-1; TRBD1 matches at 9 bases. CDR3 size: 15 residues. CDR1 is KGHDR and CDR2 is SFDVKD in the germline V gene. V lost 3 bases to trimming and J lost 5 bases; unmatched junction nucleotides: 3. The CDR3: CATSDRDRVTGELFF. DNA of the CDR3: TGTGCCACCAGTGATCGGGACAGGGTGACCGGGGAGCTGTTTTTT.

The chain employs TRBV10-3 and TRBJ2-3; tentative D call: TRBD2 (5 bases). Trimming took 7 bases from V and 1 from J, leaving 12 bases between them. Germline CDR1 is ENHRY and CDR2 is SYGVKD. The CDR3 length is 14 residues. CDR3 loop: CAIKSLRGTDTQYF. DNA of the CDR3: TGTGCCATCAAAAGTTTGCGGGGCACAGATACGCAGTATTTT.

This chain links TRBV7-8 with TRBJ1-5; 9 nucleotides agree with TRBD1. Losses at the gene ends were 4 bases for V and 2 bases for J; bases not matched to a gene: 6. The CDR3 length is 16 residues. Germline lookup yields CDR1 SGHVS and CDR2 FQNEAQ. CDR3 nucleotides: TGTGCCAGCAGCTCCGGGACAGGGCACGGCAATCAGCCCCAGCATTTT. It codes for CASSSGTGHGNQPQHF.

The J gene is TRBJ1-2, the V gene TRBV4-3; 8 bases are a match to TRBD1. Germline V gene lookup returns CDR1 LGHNA and CDR2 YSLEER. V lost 4 bases and J lost 3; bases outside the gene matches: 7. The CDR3 runs to 15 residues. The CDR3 region is CASSRDRGIDYGYTF. In DNA, the CDR3 is TGCGCCAGCAGCCGTGACAGGGGAATTGACTATGGCTACACCTTC.

The chain joins TRBV24-1 to TRBJ1-3; tentative D call: TRBD1 (6 bases). The CDR3 length is 16 residues. Trimming removed 4 bases from V and 4 bases from J, with 16 bases in between. From germline, CDR1 is KGHDR and CDR2 SFDVKD. The CDR3 is CATSDTTTGPGNTIYF. The CDR3 coding sequence is TGTGCCACCAGTGACACCACGACAGGCCCAGGAAACACCATATATTTT.

This sequence joins TRBV11-3 and TRBJ1-1; the D is unclear. Between the trimmed V and J ends, which lost 0 bases and 2 bases, there was a span of 10 bases. Germline V CDR1 and CDR2: SGHNT, YENEEA. CDR3 length equals 15 residues. CDR3 residues: CASSLDDGLNTEAFF. CDR3 nucleotide sequence: TGTGCCAGCAGCTTAGATGATGGACTTAACACTGAAGCTTTCTTT.

The chain couples TRBV7-9 to TRBJ2-1; TRBD2 matches at 7 bases. The CDR3 is 16 residues long. Per the germline V gene, CDR1 is SEHNR and CDR2 is FQNEAQ (reference sequence). Unmatched junction bases numbered 12, after V lost 2 bases and J lost 8 bases. The chain's CDR3 is CASSLLSREQRDEQFF. The CDR3 DNA follows: TGTGCCAGCAGCTTACTTTCGCGGGAGCAACGCGATGAGCAGTTCTTC.

The chain uses TRBV7-6 and TRBJ2-1; TRBD1 is a possible D gene (5 bases). The germline CDR1 and CDR2 sequences are SGHVS and FNYEAQ. This CDR3 contains 17 residues. With 0 bases removed from V and 2 bases from J, the gap between germline ends came to 14 bases. CDR3 in DNA: TGTGCCAGCAGCTTAGCGTCCACAGGTCACACCTACAATGAGCAGTTCTTC. Its protein product is CASSLASTGHTYNEQFF.

The chain is built from TRBV7-6 and TRBJ2-2, with D perhaps assigned TRBD1 or TRBD2 (6 bases each). The V end was cut by 0 bases, the J end by 4 bases, with 12 bases between. There are 16 residues in the CDR3. Germline assignment: CDR1 SGHVS and CDR2 FNYEAQ. CDR3 sequence reads: CASSLAGRGGTGELFF. CDR3 bases: TGTGCCAGCAGCTTAGCAGGCAGGGGAGGCACCGGGGAGCTGTTTTTT. Filled out from reference TRBV7-6 and TRBJ2-2, the complete variable domain reads GAGVSQSPRYKVTKRGQDVALRCDPISGHVSLYWYRQALGQGPEFLTYFNYEAQQDKSGLPNDRFSAERPEGSISTLTIQRTEQRDSAMYRCASSLAGRGGTGELFFGEGSRLTVL.

This clone was counted between two and nine times. The rearrangement uses TRBV7-9 and TRBJ1-3; perhaps TRBD1 as D (5 bases). Germline CDR1 is SEHNR and CDR2 is FQNEAQ (reference sequence). The CDR3 contains 15 residues. V was pared by 5 bases and J by 3 bases, with 14 bases between. This chain's CDR3 is CASSPKRRVGNTIYF. The CDR3 coding sequence is TGTGCCAGCAGCCCTAAACGCAGGGTTGGAAACACCATATATTTT.

The genes are TRBV29-1 and TRBJ2-5, with no clear D. Germline V gene lookup returns CDR1 SQVTM and CDR2 ANQGSEA. V lost 3 bases to trimming and J lost 4 bases, with 9 bases between them. CDR3 length: 12 residues. The DNA of the CDR3 is TGCAGCGTTGATTTGGGTTTAGAGACCCAGTACTTC. Its protein is CSVDLGLETQYF. Filled out from reference TRBV29-1 and TRBJ2-5, the complete variable domain reads SAVISQKPSRDICQRGTSLTIQCQVDSQVTMMFWYRQQPGQSLTLIATANQGSEATYESGFVIDKFPISRPNLTFSTLTVSNMSPEDSSIYLCSVDLGLETQYFGPGTRLLVL.

The chain is built from TRBV2 and TRBJ1-4; the D gene is possibly TRBD1 (5 bases). Deletions cut 6 bases from V and 8 bases from J, with 22 bases between. This CDR3 comprises 16 residues. Per the germline V gene, CDR1 is SNHLY and CDR2 is FYNNEI. CDR3: CASRTGVGTVKEKLFF. The CDR3, as DNA: TGTGCCAGCAGGACTGGGGTGGGGACGGTTAAGGAAAAACTGTTTTTT.

This chain uses TRBV20-1 with TRBJ2-1; D gene unclear. The V end lost 3 bases, the J end lost 2 bases, and 17 bases lay between the germline ends. The CDR3 is 16 residues long. Germline V lookup: CDR1 DFQATT, CDR2 SNEGSKA (reference sequence). CDR3 DNA sequence: TGCAGTGCTAGTAGCATTGCCTTCCATACCTACAATGAGCAGTTCTTC. Amino acids: CSASSIAFHTYNEQFF.

In its sample, this clone was seen once. The chain links TRBV21-1 to TRBJ1-4; the table gives TRBD1 as D, unverified against the DNA. TRBV21-1 is an annotated pseudogene. The CDR3 is made up of 20 amino acids. The DNA for the CDR3 is TGTGCCAGCAGACCCGGAAGATACAGGGGGCGGATCTCAACTAATGAAAAACTGTTTTTT. The encoded protein is CASRPGRYRGRISTNEKLFF.